This T cell receptor (beta chain) comes out of a study of beta chain features in type 1 diabetes. Findings of the study overall: For Type 1 diabetes patients, all four CD4+ subsets carried TCRB CDR3s that were moderately but significantly shorter.

With V trimmed by 5 bases and J by 2 bases, 9 bases remained unmatched. CDR1 is SGHRS and CDR2 is YFSETQ in the germline V gene. CDR3 length: 15 amino acids. Regarding this clone: Its antigen is undetermined.

Each sorted fraction was over 95% pure. The investigators reverse transcribed all of the isolated RNA, so they sequenced expressed TCRB transcripts. The table came from immunoSEQ multiplex PCR; TCRdb's copy has only in-frame clones and leaves some out. The table lists 500,000 to 850,000 clones, around an eighth of them singletons. The rearrangement joins TRBV5-1 to TRBJ2-7; TRBD2 agrees at 8 bases. The source of this sequence is a man younger than 35 with type 1 diabetes. The material sequenced was naive CD4+ T cells from blood. CDR3 coding DNA: TGCGCCAGCAGTCGGGAGGGACATCCGACCTACGAGCAGTACTTC. Translation gives CASSREGHPTYEQYF.